This TCR beta chain was documented in a study of blood T cell repertoires in COVID-19. Study as a whole: Donors in the United States, Italy and Spain gave samples during acute or convalescent COVID-19. In each case, the material was cDNA or gDNA derived from T cells, B-cell-depleted T cells, or PBMCs.

Original methodology: The assay estimated nucleated cells by amplifying reference gene primers. The data were produced by immunoSEQ multiplex PCR, yet TCRdb's version contains in-frame clones alone and is incomplete. The DNA was the basis for D and trimming; V, J and clone size are from that table. The sample lists fewer than 250,000 clones, under 95% occurring once. This CDR3 is built from 13 residues. V was cut by 6 bases and J by 7 bases, with 12 bases left in between. The sequencing sample was made of peripheral blood. The genes are TRBV12-3 or TRBV12-4 and TRBJ2-2, with no clear D. The TCR originated in a man younger than 40 with acute or convalescent COVID-19. The CDR3 protein is CASRVSFSGELFF. CDR3 DNA sequence: TGTGCCAGCAGAGTCTCATTTAGCGGGGAGCTGTTTTTT.